This TCR beta chain is drawn from a study of blood T cell repertoires in COVID-19. About the study: COVID-19 samples collected from the United States, Italy and Spain covered acute and convalescent phases. PBMCs, B-cell-depleted T cells, or T cells provided the cDNA or gDNA that made up the material.

Per the original methods: From reference gene primer amplification, estimates of nucleated cell counts were derived. Clones were read by immunoSEQ multiplex PCR, and TCRdb kept only the in-frame ones, dropping some. The DNA was the basis for D and trimming; V, J and clone size are from that table. The table lists fewer than 200,000 clones, approximately 85% of them singletons. Sequenced material: peripheral blood. The receptor's source is a man aged 60 to 69 who had recovered from COVID-19.

This CDR3 reads CASSGRGGLEETQYF. In DNA, the CDR3 is TGTGCCAGCAGCGGCCGGGGGGGCCTCGAAGAGACCCAGTACTTC. V is TRBV11-1 and J is TRBJ2-5; 8 bases are a match to TRBD2. CDR3 length equals 15 residues. The junction had 8 bases not matched to a gene; V was cut back by 5 bases and J by 3 bases. Germline V CDR1 and CDR2: SGHAT, FQDESV (reference sequence).